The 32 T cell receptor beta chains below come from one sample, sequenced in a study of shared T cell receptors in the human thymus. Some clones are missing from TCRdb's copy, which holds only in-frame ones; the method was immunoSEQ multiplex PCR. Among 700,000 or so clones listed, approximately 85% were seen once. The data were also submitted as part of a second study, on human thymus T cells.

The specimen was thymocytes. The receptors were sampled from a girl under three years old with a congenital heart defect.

The CDR3 nucleotides are TGCGCCAGCAGCGTCACACAGGGGTGGGCAGATACGCAGTATTTT. It encodes CASSVTQGWADTQYF. V usage is TRBV5-1 and J usage is TRBJ2-3, with 7 bases fitting TRBD1. V was pared by 4 bases and J by 4 bases, with 9 bases of the junction left unmatched. The CDR3 runs to 15 residues. Germline assignment: CDR1 SGHRS and CDR2 YFSETQ.

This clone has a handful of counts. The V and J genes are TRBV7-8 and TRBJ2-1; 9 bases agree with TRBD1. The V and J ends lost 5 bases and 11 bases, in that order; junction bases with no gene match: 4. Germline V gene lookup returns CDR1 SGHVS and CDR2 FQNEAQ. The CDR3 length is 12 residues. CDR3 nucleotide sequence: TGTGCCAGCAGCCCACAGGGGGCTAAGCAGTTCTTC. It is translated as CASSPQGAKQFF.

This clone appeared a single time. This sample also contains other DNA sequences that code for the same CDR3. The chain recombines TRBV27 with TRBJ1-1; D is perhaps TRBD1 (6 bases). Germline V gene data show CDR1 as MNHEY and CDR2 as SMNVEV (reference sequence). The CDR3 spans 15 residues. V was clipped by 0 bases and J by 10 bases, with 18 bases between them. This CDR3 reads CASSLSPTGNEGAFF. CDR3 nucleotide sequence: TGTGCCAGCAGTTTATCCCCAACAGGGAATGAAGGAGCTTTCTTT.

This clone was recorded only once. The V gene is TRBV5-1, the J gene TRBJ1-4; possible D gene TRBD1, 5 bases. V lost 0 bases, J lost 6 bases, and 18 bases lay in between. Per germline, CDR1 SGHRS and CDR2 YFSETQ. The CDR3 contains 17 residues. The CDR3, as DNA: TGCGCCAGCAGCTTGGTGGGGATCGGGGGATTGGATGAAAAACTGTTTTTT. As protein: CASSLVGIGGLDEKLFF.

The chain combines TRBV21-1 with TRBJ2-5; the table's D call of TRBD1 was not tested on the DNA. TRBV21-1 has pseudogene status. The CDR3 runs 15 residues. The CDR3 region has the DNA TGTGCCAGCAGCGAGGGGGACAGGGAACAAGAGACCCAGTACTTC. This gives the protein CASSEGDREQETQYF.

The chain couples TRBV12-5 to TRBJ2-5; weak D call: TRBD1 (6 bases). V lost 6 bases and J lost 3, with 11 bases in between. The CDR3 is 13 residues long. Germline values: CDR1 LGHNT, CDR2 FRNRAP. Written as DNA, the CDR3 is TGTGCTAGTGGCCCTAGACAGGAAGAGACCCAGTACTTC. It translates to CASGPRQEETQYF.

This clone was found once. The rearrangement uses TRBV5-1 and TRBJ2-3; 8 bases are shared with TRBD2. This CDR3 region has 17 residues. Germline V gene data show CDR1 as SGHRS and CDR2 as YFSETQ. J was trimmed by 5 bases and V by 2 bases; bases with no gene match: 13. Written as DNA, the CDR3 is TGCGCCAGCAGCTTCGGGCTAGCGGGCCGAGGGGGAGATACGCAGTATTTT. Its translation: CASSFGLAGRGGDTQYF.

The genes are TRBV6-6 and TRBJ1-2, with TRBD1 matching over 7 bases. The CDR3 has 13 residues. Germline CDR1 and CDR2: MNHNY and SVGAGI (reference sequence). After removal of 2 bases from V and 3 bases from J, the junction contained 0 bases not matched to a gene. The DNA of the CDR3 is TGTGCCAGCAGTTACAGGGGGCACTATGGCTACACCTTC. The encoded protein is CASSYRGHYGYTF.

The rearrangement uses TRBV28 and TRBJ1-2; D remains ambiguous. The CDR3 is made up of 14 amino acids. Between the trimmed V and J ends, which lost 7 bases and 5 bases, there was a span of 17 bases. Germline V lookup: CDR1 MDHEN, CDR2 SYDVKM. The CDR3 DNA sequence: TGTGCCAGCACTTCCGTCTGGGCAGGATATGGCTACACCTTC. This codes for CASTSVWAGYGYTF.

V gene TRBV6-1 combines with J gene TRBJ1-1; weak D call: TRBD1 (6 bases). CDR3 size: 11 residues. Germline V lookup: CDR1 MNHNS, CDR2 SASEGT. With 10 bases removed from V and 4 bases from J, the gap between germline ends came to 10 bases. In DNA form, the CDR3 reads TGTGCCACCAAAGGGGGCACTGAAGCTTTCTTT. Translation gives CATKGGTEAFF.

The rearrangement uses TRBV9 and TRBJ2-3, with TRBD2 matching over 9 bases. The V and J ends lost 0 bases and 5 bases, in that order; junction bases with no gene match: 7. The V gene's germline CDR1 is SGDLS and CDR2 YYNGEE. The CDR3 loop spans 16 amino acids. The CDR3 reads CASSVVWRGGLDTQYF. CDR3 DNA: TGTGCCAGCAGCGTAGTGTGGCGGGGGGGCCTAGATACGCAGTATTTT.

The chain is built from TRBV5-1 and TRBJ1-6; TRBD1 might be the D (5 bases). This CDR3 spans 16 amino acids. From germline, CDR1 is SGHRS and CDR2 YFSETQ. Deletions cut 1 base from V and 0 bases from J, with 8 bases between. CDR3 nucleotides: TGCGCCAGCAGCTTGACAGGTGACTCCTATAATTCACCCCTCCACTTT. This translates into CASSLTGDSYNSPLHF.

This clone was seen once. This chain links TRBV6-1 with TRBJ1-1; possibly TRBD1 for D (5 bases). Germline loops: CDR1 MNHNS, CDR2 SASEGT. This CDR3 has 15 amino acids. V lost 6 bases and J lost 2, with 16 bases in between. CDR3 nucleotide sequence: TGTGCCAGCAGCCCCGGTTGGGGGGAAAACACTGAAGCTTTCTTT. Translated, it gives CASSPGWGENTEAFF.

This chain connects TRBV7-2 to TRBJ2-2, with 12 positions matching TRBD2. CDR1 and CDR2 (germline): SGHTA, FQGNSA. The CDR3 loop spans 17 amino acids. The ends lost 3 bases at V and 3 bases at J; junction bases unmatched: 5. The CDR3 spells CASSLTRLAGDTGELFF. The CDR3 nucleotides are TGTGCCAGCAGCTTGACCCGACTAGCGGGGGACACCGGGGAGCTGTTTTTT.

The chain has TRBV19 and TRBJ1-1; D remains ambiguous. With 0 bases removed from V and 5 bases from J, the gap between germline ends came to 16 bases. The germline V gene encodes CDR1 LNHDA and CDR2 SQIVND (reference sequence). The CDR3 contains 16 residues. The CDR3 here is CASSIDLEGQRTEAFF. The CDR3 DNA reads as TGTGCCAGTAGTATAGATCTAGAGGGCCAGAGGACTGAAGCTTTCTTT.

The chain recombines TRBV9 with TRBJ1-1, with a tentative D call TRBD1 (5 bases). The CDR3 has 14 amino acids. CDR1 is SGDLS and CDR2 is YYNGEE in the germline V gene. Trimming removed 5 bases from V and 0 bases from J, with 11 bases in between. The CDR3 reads CASSRTPLNTEAFF. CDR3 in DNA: TGTGCCAGCAGTAGGACACCTCTGAACACTGAAGCTTTCTTT.

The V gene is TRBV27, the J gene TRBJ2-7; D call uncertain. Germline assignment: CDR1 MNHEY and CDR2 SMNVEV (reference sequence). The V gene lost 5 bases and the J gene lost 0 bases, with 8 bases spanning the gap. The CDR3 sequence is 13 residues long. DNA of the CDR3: TGTGCCAGCAGTCCAGGAAGCTCCTACGAGCAGTACTTC. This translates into CASSPGSSYEQYF.

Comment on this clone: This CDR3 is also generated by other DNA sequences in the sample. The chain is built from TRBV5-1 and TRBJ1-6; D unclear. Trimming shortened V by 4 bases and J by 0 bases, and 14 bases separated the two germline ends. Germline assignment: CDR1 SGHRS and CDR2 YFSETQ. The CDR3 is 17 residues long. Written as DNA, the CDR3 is TGCGCCAGCAGCAATCATAGCAAAAGCTCCTATAATTCACCCCTCCACTTT. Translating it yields CASSNHSKSSYNSPLHF.

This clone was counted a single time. The CDR3 DNA follows: TGTGCCATCAGGGGGGGGGCAGGGGACCCTTATGGCTACACCTTC. It translates to CAIRGGAGDPYGYTF. V and J are TRBV10-3 and TRBJ1-2; D is perhaps TRBD1 (6 bases). The CDR3 covers 15 residues. Per the germline V gene, CDR1 is ENHRY and CDR2 is SYGVKD. V was clipped by 6 bases and J by 5 bases, with 19 bases between them.

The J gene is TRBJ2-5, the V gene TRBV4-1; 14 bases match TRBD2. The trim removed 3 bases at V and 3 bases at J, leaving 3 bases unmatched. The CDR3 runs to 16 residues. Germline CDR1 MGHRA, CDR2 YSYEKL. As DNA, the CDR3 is TGCGCCAGCAGCCATCCGACTAGCGGGGGGGAAGAGACCCAGTACTTC. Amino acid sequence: CASSHPTSGGEETQYF.

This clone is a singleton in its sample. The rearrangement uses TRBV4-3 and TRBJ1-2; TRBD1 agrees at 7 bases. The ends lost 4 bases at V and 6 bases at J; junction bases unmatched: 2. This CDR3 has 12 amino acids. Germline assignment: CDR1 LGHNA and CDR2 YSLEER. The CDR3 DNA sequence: TGCGCCAGCAGCCGTGACAGGGATGGCTACACCTTC. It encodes CASSRDRDGYTF.

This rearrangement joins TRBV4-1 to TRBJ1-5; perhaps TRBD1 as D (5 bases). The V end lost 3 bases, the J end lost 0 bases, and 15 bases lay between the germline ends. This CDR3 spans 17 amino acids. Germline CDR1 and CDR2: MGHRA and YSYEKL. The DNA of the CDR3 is TGCGCCAGCAGCCAGGAACCGGGGGAGTATAGCAATCAGCCCCAGCATTTT. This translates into CASSQEPGEYSNQPQHF.

The CDR3 here is CASSLNDRQANYGYTF. CDR3 sequence (DNA): TGTGCCAGCAGCTTGAACGACAGGCAAGCTAACTATGGCTACACCTTC. This chain uses TRBV7-3 with TRBJ1-2; maybe TRBD1 (6 bases). The CDR3 contains 16 residues. The V end was cut by 3 bases, the J end by 0 bases, with 14 bases between. The germline V gene has CDR1 SGHTA and CDR2 FQGTGA.

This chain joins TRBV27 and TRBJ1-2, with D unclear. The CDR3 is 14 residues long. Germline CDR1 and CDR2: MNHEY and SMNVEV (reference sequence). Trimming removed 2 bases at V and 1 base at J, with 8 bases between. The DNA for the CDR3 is TGTGCCAGCAGTTTAAATAATCTTAACTATGGCTACACCTTC. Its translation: CASSLNNLNYGYTF.

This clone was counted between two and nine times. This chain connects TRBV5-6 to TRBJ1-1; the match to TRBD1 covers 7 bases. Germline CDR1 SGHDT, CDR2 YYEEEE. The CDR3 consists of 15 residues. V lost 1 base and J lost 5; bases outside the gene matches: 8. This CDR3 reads CASSLRYRGWTEAFF. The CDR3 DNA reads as TGTGCCAGCAGCTTGCGGTACAGGGGTTGGACTGAAGCTTTCTTT.

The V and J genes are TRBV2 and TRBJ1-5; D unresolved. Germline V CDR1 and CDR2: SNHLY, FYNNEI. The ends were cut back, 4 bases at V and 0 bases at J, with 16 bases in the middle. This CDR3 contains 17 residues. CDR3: CASSGGWSTYSNQPQHF. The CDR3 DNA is TGTGCCAGCAGTGGTGGTTGGAGCACTTATAGCAATCAGCCCCAGCATTTT.

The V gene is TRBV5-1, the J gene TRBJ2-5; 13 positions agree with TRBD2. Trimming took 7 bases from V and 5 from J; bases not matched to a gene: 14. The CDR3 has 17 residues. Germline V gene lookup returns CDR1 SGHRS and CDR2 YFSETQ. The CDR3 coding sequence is TGCGCCAGCGGGACTAGCGGGGAGCACACCCGTCCGGAGACCCAGTACTTC. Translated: CASGTSGEHTRPETQYF.

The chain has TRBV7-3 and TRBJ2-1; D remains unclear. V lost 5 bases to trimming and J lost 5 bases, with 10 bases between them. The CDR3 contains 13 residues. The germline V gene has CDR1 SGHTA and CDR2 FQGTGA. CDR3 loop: CASSLMRDNEQFF. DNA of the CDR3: TGTGCCAGCAGCCTGATGAGAGACAATGAGCAGTTCTTC.

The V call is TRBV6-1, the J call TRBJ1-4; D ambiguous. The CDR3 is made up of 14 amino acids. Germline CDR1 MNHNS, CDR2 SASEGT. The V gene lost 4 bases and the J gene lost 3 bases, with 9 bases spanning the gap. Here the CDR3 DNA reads TGTGCCAGCAGTGGCGGAGGGTCTAATGAAAAACTGTTTTTT. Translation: CASSGGGSNEKLFF.

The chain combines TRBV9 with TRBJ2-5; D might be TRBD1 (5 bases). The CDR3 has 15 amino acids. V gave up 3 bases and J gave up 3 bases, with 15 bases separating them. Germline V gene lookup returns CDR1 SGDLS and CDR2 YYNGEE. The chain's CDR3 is CASSARDTDEETQYF. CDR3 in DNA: TGTGCCAGCAGCGCCAGGGATACAGACGAAGAGACCCAGTACTTC.

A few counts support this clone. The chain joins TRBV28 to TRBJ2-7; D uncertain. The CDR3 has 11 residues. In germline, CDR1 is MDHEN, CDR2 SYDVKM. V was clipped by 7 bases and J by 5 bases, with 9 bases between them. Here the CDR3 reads CASTTQDEQYF. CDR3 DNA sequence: TGTGCCAGCACCACTCAGGACGAGCAGTACTTC.

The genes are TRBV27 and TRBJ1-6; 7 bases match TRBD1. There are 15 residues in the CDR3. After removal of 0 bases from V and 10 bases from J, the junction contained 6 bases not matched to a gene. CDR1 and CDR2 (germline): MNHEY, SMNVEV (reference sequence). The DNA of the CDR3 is TGTGCCAGCAGTTTATCGACAGGGATCGGATCACCCCTCCACTTT. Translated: CASSLSTGIGSPLHF.